This T cell receptor (beta chain) stems from a study of blood T cell repertoires in COVID-19. Turning to the study itself: Donors in the United States, Italy and Spain gave samples during acute or convalescent COVID-19. The analysed material was cDNA or gDNA that came from T cells, B-cell-depleted T cells, or PBMCs.

In the authors' workflow: Amplification of reference gene primers provided the estimated nucleated cell counts. TCRdb's copy holds only in-frame clones and misses some; the assay was immunoSEQ multiplex PCR. That table is the source of V, J and clone size, and D and trimming were worked out from the DNA. Of about 100,000 clones in the sample, 85% to 95% are singletons; the top ten hold 5% to 6%. The CDR3 consists of 13 residues. Germline lookup yields CDR1 MDHEN and CDR2 SYDVKM. Between the trimmed V and J ends, which lost 6 bases and 5 bases, there was a span of 12 bases. This clonotype originated in a man aged 45-65 years with active COVID-19. The rearrangement links TRBV28 to TRBJ2-3; no clear D. The source material was peripheral blood. The CDR3 here is CASSYRPRDTQYF. The CDR3 coding sequence is TGTGCCAGCAGCTATCGTCCTAGAGATACGCAGTATTTT.